The 5 T cell receptor beta chains presented below share a single source sample, sequenced in a study of blood T cell repertoires in COVID-19. Here immunoSEQ multiplex PCR was the method, and the copy in TCRdb shows in-frame clones only, minus some. In the table there are fewer than 110,000 clones, roughly 90% of which are singletons. Material: peripheral blood. Receptor source: a woman aged 55-75 years with acute or convalescent COVID-19.

This clone was seen once. The rearrangement links TRBV28 to TRBJ1-4; 10 bases agree with TRBD1. The CDR3 extends over 15 amino acids. Germline CDR1 is MDHEN and CDR2 is SYDVKM. The V segment lost 2 bases and the J segment 5 bases; nucleotides outside the gene matches: 2. CDR3 region: CASSLAGQGNEKLFF. In nucleotides, the CDR3 is TGTGCCAGCAGTTTAGCGGGACAGGGGAATGAAAAACTGTTTTTT.

The chain couples TRBV4-2 to TRBJ2-1, with TRBD2 identical over 7 bases. Germline CDR1 LGHNA, CDR2 YNFKEQ. The CDR3 runs 15 residues. V shed 1 base, J shed 5 bases, and the junction held 5 bases outside the gene matches. The CDR3 reads CASSQGASGNNEQFF. DNA of the CDR3: TGTGCCAGCAGCCAAGGAGCTAGCGGTAACAATGAGCAGTTCTTC.

V and J are TRBV28 and TRBJ1-5; TRBD1 matches at 9 bases. This CDR3 contains 15 residues. CDR1 and CDR2 (germline): MDHEN, SYDVKM. J lost 3 bases, V lost 7 bases, and 7 bases had no gene match. CDR3 protein: CASIPGTGFNQPQHF. Written as DNA, the CDR3 is TGTGCCAGCATCCCTGGGACAGGGTTCAATCAGCCCCAGCATTTT.

V gene TRBV2 combines with J gene TRBJ2-2, with 14 bases identical to TRBD2. J gave up 14 bases and V 0 bases, and 5 bases lay outside the gene matches. Germline loops: CDR1 SNHLY, CDR2 FYNNEI. The CDR3 is 15 amino acids. The CDR3 spells CASSEARTSGRPLFF. CDR3 nucleotides: TGTGCCAGCAGTGAAGCGCGGACTAGCGGGAGGCCACTGTTTTTT.

The chain uses TRBV11-2 and TRBJ1-5; D is unclear. The ends were cut back, 5 bases at V and 5 bases at J, with 16 bases in the middle. Germline assignment: CDR1 SGHAT and CDR2 FQNNGV. This CDR3 is built from 15 residues. The CDR3 coding sequence is TGTGCCAGCAGCCCCCGGGGAGGGAAGTATCAGCCCCAGCATTTT. Its protein product is CASSPRGGKYQPQHF. Full variable domain (rest looked up from reference TRBV11-2 and TRBJ1-5): EAGVAQSPRYKIIEKRQSVAFWCNPISGHATLYWYQQILGQGPKLLIQFQNNGVVDDSQLPKDRFSAERLKGVDSTLKIQPAKLEDSAVYLCASSPRGGKYQPQHFGDGTRLSIL.